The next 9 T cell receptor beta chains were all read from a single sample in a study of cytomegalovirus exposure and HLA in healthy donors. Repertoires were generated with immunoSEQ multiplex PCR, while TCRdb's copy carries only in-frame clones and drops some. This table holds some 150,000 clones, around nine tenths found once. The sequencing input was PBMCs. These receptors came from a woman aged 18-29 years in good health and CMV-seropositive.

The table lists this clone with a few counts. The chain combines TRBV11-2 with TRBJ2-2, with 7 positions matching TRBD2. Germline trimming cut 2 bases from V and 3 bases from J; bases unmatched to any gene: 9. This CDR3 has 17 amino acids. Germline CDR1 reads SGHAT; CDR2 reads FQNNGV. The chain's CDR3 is CASSLSGGEVDTGELFF. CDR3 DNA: TGTGCCAGCAGCTTATCGGGGGGAGAGGTGGACACCGGGGAGCTGTTTTTT.

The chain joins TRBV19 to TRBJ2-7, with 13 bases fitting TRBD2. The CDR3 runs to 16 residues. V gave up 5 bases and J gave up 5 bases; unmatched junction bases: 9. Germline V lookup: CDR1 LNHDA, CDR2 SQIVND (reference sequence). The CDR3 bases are TGTGCCAGTAGTGGACTAGCGGGAGTTCGGGATGACGAGCAGTACTTC. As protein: CASSGLAGVRDDEQYF.

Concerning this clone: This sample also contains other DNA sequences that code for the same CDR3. This CDR3 is CAGAGGDTQYF. The CDR3, as DNA: TGTGCCGGAGCGGGCGGAGATACGCAGTATTTT. This rearrangement joins TRBV6-6 to TRBJ2-3; perhaps TRBD2 as D (6 bases). CDR1 MNHNY and CDR2 SVGAGI come from the germline V gene (reference sequence). CDR3 length: 11 residues. Trimming took 11 bases from V and 5 from J, leaving 11 bases between them.

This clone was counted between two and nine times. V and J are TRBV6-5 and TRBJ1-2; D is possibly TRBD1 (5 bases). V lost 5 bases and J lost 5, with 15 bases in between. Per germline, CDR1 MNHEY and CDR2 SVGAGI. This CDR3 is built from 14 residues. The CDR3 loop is CASSRDWEGYGYTF. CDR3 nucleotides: TGTGCCAGCAGTCGGGACTGGGAAGGATATGGCTACACCTTC.

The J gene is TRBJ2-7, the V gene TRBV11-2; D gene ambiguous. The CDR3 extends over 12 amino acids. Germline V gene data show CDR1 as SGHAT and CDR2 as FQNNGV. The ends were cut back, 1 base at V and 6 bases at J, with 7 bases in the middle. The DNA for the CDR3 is TGTGCCAGCAGCTTAGCGGTCGGCGAGCAGTACTTC. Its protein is CASSLAVGEQYF. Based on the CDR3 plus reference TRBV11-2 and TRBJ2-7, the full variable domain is EAGVAQSPRYKIIEKRQSVAFWCNPISGHATLYWYQQILGQGPKLLIQFQNNGVVDDSQLPKDRFSAERLKGVDSTLKIQPAKLEDSAVYLCASSLAVGEQYFGPGTRLTVT.

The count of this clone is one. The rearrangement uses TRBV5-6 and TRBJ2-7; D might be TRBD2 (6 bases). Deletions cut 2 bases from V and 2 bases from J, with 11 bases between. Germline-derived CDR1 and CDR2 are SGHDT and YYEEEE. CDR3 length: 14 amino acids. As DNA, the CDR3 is TGTGCCAGCAGCTTCAGTCGGGGGACCTACGAGCAGTACTTC. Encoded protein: CASSFSRGTYEQYF.

The CDR3 DNA follows: TGCGCCAGCAGCTTGCCCCCCCTCCGGGACAGGGGGCACGAGCAGTACTTC. Translation gives CASSLPPLRDRGHEQYF. This chain connects TRBV5-1 to TRBJ2-7; TRBD1 matches 12 bases. The CDR3 has 17 amino acids. CDR1 SGHRS and CDR2 YFSETQ come from the germline V gene. Trimming removed 1 base from V and 5 bases from J; junction bases left unmatched: 10. The full variable domain, completed using reference TRBV5-1 and TRBJ2-7, is KAGVTQTPRYLIKTRGQQVTLSCSPISGHRSVSWYQQTPGQGLQFLFEYFSETQRNKGNFPGRFSGRQFSNSRSEMNVSTLELGDSALYLCASSLPPLRDRGHEQYFGPGTRLTVT.

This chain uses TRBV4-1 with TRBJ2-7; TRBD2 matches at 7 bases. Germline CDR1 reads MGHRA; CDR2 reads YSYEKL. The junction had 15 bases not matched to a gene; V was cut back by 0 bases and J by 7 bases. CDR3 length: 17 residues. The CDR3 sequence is CASSQDLMAGDKWEQYF. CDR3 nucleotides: TGCGCCAGCAGCCAAGACTTGATGGCGGGAGATAAATGGGAGCAGTACTTC.

The CDR3 bases are TGCGCCAGCAGAGCCCGGGAGTTCGCCGGGGAGCTGTTTTTT. This encodes CASRAREFAGELFF. The chain employs TRBV10-2 and TRBJ2-2; D is possibly TRBD2 (6 bases). The CDR3 spans 14 residues. CDR1 WSHSY and CDR2 SAAADI come from the germline V gene. The V gene lost 6 bases and the J gene lost 6 bases, with 14 bases spanning the gap.